What follows describes a single TCR beta chain. V shed 5 bases, J shed 0 bases, and the junction held 7 bases outside the gene matches. Looked up from germline, CDR1 is MNHEY and CDR2 is SMNVEV (reference sequence). The CDR3 has 16 residues. These data come from a study of blood T cell repertoires in COVID-19. Assay: immunoSEQ multiplex PCR; the TCRdb copy retains only in-frame clones and omits some. The sample lists 210,000 or so clones, roughly 88% seen once, with less than 7.5% in the top ten. Source material: peripheral blood. The V call is TRBV27, the J call TRBJ2-1; 7 bases are shared with TRBD2. The receptor comes from a middle-aged woman who had recovered from COVID-19. CDR3: CASSTLAGPSYNEQFF. In DNA form, the CDR3 reads TGTGCCAGCAGTACCTTAGCGGGCCCCTCCTACAATGAGCAGTTCTTC.